Following are 16 T cell receptor beta chains from one sample sequenced in a study of Tregs in tolerant kidney transplant recipients. Assay used: immunoSEQ multiplex PCR; TCRdb lists only in-frame clones, some missing. The sample yields about 240,000 clones, roughly 80% seen once. Material: CD4+ T cells from blood. The receptor set was obtained from a human donor in good health.

The chain joins TRBV29-1 to TRBJ1-3, with D maybe TRBD1 (6 bases). The CDR3 spans 12 residues. The germline V gene encodes CDR1 SQVTM and CDR2 ANQGSEA. V was trimmed by 6 bases and J by 3 bases, leaving 9 bases between them. The CDR3 DNA sequence: TGCAGCGTACGGACAGATGGAAACACCATATATTTT. This translates into CSVRTDGNTIYF.

This chain uses TRBV13 with TRBJ2-5; possible D gene TRBD2, 5 bases. The V and J ends lost 3 bases and 4 bases respectively, with 12 bases between them. CDR1 PRHDT and CDR2 FYEKMQ come from the germline V gene (reference sequence). The CDR3 length is 14 residues. The CDR3 region is CASSLRPRGETQYF. The CDR3 nucleotides read TGTGCCAGCAGCTTGAGGCCCCGGGGAGAGACCCAGTACTTC.

J is TRBJ2-7 and V is TRBV5-1; D may be TRBD1 (6 bases). V was pared by 0 bases and J by 4 bases, with 14 bases between. Germline CDR1 is SGHRS and CDR2 is YFSETQ. There are 15 residues in the CDR3. The CDR3 coding sequence is TGCGCCAGCAGCTTGGGGGGGCCTTCCGCTTACGAGCAGTACTTC. Translated, it gives CASSLGGPSAYEQYF.

The chain carries TRBV18 and TRBJ2-7, with TRBD2 identical over 11 bases. The CDR3 consists of 16 residues. With V trimmed by 2 bases and J by 2 bases, 5 bases remained unmatched. CDR1 is KGHSH, CDR2 LQKENI, per germline. CDR3 amino acids: CASSPTSGSPPYEQYF. CDR3 nucleotides: TGTGCCAGCTCACCAACTAGCGGGAGCCCCCCCTACGAGCAGTACTTC.

The rearrangement uses TRBV2 and TRBJ1-1; D is possibly TRBD1 (6 bases). V was shortened by 7 bases and J by 0 bases, with 24 bases between the two germline ends. This CDR3 comprises 18 residues. The germline V gene encodes CDR1 SNHLY and CDR2 FYNNEI. In nucleotides, the CDR3 is TGTGCCAGCACCGAAAGGGGGATGGGCTATTACATGAACACTGAAGCTTTCTTT. Protein product: CASTERGMGYYMNTEAFF.

This rearrangement joins TRBV7-2 to TRBJ2-3, with D perhaps TRBD1 (6 bases). The V gene lost 3 bases and the J gene lost 0 bases, with 10 bases spanning the gap. The CDR3 sequence is 15 residues long. CDR1 is SGHTA and CDR2 is FQGNSA in the germline V gene. DNA for the CDR3: TGTGCCAGCAGCTTGGGGGCTCCTAGCACAGATACGCAGTATTTT. This encodes CASSLGAPSTDTQYF.

This rearrangement joins TRBV5-1 to TRBJ2-7; D gene ambiguous. This CDR3 contains 14 residues. The V and J ends lost 4 bases and 0 bases respectively, with 11 bases between them. Germline CDR1 SGHRS, CDR2 YFSETQ. CDR3: CASSPEWDSYEQYF. Here the CDR3 DNA reads TGCGCCAGCAGCCCAGAATGGGACTCCTACGAGCAGTACTTC. The entire variable domain, with the rest obtained from reference TRBV5-1 and TRBJ2-7, is as follows: KAGVTQTPRYLIKTRGQQVTLSCSPISGHRSVSWYQQTPGQGLQFLFEYFSETQRNKGNFPGRFSGRQFSNSRSEMNVSTLELGDSALYLCASSPEWDSYEQYFGPGTRLTVT.

The CDR3 coding sequence is TGCGCCAGCAGGATAACGGGGACAGAAGGAGATGGCTACACCTTC. It yields the protein CASRITGTEGDGYTF. The chain has TRBV5-1 and TRBJ1-2; 7 bases map to TRBD1. The J segment lost 6 bases and the V segment lost 5 bases, leaving 13 bases of the junction unmatched. Germline CDR1 SGHRS, CDR2 YFSETQ. This CDR3 contains 15 residues.

The chain carries TRBV18 and TRBJ2-7, with a possible D match to TRBD2 (5 bases). The CDR3 covers 14 residues. The germline CDR1 and CDR2 sequences are KGHSH and LQKENI. V was pared by 1 base and J by 3 bases, with 10 bases between. For the CDR3, the DNA is TGTGCCAGCTCACCACGAGAAGAGGGCTACGAGCAGTACTTC. The encoded protein is CASSPREEGYEQYF.

In its sample, this clone was seen a few times. This chain joins TRBV7-2 and TRBJ2-2; 13 bases are a match to TRBD2. The junction had 5 bases not matched to a gene; V was cut back by 6 bases and J by 4 bases. The CDR3 runs 16 residues. The germline gives CDR1 SGHTA, CDR2 FQGNSA. The CDR3 loop reads CASRPLAGGITGELFF. The DNA of the CDR3 is TGTGCCAGCAGACCACTAGCGGGGGGGATCACCGGGGAGCTGTTTTTT.

The V call is TRBV25-1, the J call TRBJ1-1; D is uncertain. Trimming cost V 2 bases and J 3 bases, with 4 bases left between them. Germline CDR1 reads MGHDK; CDR2 reads SYGVNS. The CDR3 sequence is 12 residues long. The CDR3 nucleotides read TGTGCCAGCAGTGAAGGACACACTGAAGCTTTCTTT. Its protein is CASSEGHTEAFF.

The gene calls are TRBV18 and TRBJ2-2; D not certain. Germline loops: CDR1 KGHSH, CDR2 LQKENI. Trimming pared 0 bases from V and 1 base from J, leaving 15 bases between. The CDR3 covers 18 residues. The CDR3 protein is CASSPPFVLGKNTGELFF. CDR3 nucleotide sequence: TGTGCCAGCTCACCACCGTTTGTTTTAGGGAAGAACACCGGGGAGCTGTTTTTT.

The chain combines TRBV7-6 with TRBJ2-4; the match to TRBD2 covers 9 bases. Trimming removed 4 bases from V and 4 bases from J; junction bases left unmatched: 8. Germline CDR1 SGHVS, CDR2 FNYEAQ. CDR3 size: 16 residues. The CDR3 coding sequence is TGTGCCAGCAGCTCGTTAGCGGGGGCCGGGAAAAACATTCAGTACTTC. Encoded protein: CASSSLAGAGKNIQYF.

The genes are TRBV5-8 and TRBJ2-1, with 10 bases fitting TRBD2. Germline CDR1 and CDR2: SGHTS and YDEGEE. This CDR3 has 16 amino acids. J was trimmed by 6 bases and V by 1 base; bases with no gene match: 7. The CDR3 loop is CASSLRRTSGINEQFF. CDR3 coding DNA: TGTGCCAGCAGCTTGCGGCGGACTAGCGGAATCAATGAGCAGTTCTTC.

V gene TRBV5-6 combines with J gene TRBJ2-7; TRBD2 aligns across 9 bases. The CDR3 extends over 15 amino acids. Germline V lookup: CDR1 SGHDT, CDR2 YYEEEE. V gave up 6 bases and J gave up 0 bases; unmatched junction bases: 7. DNA of the CDR3: TGTGCCAGCATCCGAAGCGGGGGGTCCTCCTACGAGCAGTACTTC. It translates to CASIRSGGSSYEQYF.

The chain employs TRBV7-9 and TRBJ2-5, with D perhaps TRBD1 or TRBD2 (5 bases each). The CDR3 extends over 14 amino acids. Germline values: CDR1 SEHNR, CDR2 FQNEAQ (reference sequence). The V gene lost 11 bases and the J gene lost 0 bases, with 16 bases spanning the gap. The CDR3 loop is CAGRDPLNQETQYF. The CDR3 DNA is TGTGCCGGCCGGGACCCGCTTAACCAAGAGACCCAGTACTTC.